Included here is one T cell receptor (beta chain) sequence, with context. The record originates from a study of blood T cell repertoires in COVID-19. On the study more broadly: Samples taken during acute and convalescent COVID-19 were collected in the United States, Italy and Spain. From T cells, B-cell-depleted T cells, or PBMCs came the material, which was cDNA or gDNA.

Using immunoSEQ multiplex PCR, the repertoire was profiled, and TCRdb retains in-frame clones only, with some absent. The sample holds 60,000 to 85,000 clones; around nine tenths are singletons and the top ten take 3.4%. Seattle-derived patients entered the study during active infection and were followed longitudinally. Sequences were obtained from peripheral blood. The sequence derives from a woman aged 45-60 years with COVID-19, enrolled during active disease.

The CDR3 sequence is CASSQPRGAGGWEGCGELFF. In DNA, the CDR3 is TGTGCCAGCAGCCAACCCCGAGGAGCGGGAGGGTGGGAAGGGTGCGGGGAGCTGTTTTTT. The J gene is TRBJ2-2, the V gene TRBV3-1 (or the pseudogene TRBV3-2), with 10 bases identical to TRBD2. The CDR3 loop spans 20 amino acids. Trimming removed 2 bases from V and 7 bases from J; junction bases left unmatched: 19. Germline V gene sequence: CDR1 LGHDT, CDR2 YNNKEL (reference sequence).